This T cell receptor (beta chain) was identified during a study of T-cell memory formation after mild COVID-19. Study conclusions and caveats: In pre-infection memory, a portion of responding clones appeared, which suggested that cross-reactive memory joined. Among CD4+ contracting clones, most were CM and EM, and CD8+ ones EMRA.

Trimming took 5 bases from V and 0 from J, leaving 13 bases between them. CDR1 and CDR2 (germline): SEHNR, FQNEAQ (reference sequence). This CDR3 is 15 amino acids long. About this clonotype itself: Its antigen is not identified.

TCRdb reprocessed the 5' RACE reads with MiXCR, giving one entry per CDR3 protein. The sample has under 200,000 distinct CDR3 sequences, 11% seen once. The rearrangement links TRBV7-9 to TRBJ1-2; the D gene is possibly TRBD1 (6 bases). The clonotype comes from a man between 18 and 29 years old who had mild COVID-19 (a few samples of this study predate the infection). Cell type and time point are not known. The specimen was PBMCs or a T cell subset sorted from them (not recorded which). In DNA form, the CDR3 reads TGTGCCAGCAGCCCATATAGGACAGCTAACTATGGCTACACCTTC. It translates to CASSPYRTANYGYTF.